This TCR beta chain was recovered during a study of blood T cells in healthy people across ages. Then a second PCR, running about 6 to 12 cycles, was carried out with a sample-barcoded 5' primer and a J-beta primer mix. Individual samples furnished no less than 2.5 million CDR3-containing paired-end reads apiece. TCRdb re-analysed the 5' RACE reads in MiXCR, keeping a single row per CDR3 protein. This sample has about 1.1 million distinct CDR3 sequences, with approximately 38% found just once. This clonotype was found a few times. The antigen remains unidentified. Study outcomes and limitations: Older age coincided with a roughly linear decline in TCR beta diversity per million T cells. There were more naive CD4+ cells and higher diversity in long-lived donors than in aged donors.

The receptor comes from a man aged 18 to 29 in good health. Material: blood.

The CDR3 DNA reads as TGTGCCAGCAGTGAACAGGGTATTGGTGGCTACACCTTC. Translating gives CASSEQGIGGYTF. The chain employs TRBV6-1 and TRBJ1-2, with D possibly TRBD1 on 5 matching bases. Germline assignment: CDR1 MNHNS and CDR2 SASEGT. Trimming cost V 2 bases and J 7 bases, with 11 bases left between them. This CDR3 is built from 13 residues.